The 3 T cell receptor beta chains given below trace back to one sample, sequenced in a study of Ad26.COV2.S vaccination and SARS-CoV-2 variants. TCRdb's table, derived via immunoSEQ multiplex PCR, lists solely in-frame clones and lacks some. The sample holds around 350,000 clones, around 92% seen once. Sequences were derived from peripheral blood, sampled after recovery from COVID-19. Receptors originate from a human donor who had recovered from COVID-19.

V gene TRBV6-2 or TRBV6-3 combines with J gene TRBJ2-4; 9 nucleotides line up with TRBD1. The CDR3 runs to 15 residues. The V segment lost 5 bases and the J segment 3 bases; nucleotides outside the gene matches: 5. In germline, CDR1 is MNHEY, CDR2 SVGEGT. Here the CDR3 reads CASSTDRGSKNIQYF. DNA for the CDR3: TGTGCCAGCAGTACTGACAGGGGGAGCAAAAACATTCAGTACTTC.

The chain links TRBV3-1 (or the pseudogene TRBV3-2) to TRBJ1-4; 10 positions agree with TRBD1. V lost 0 bases, J lost 8 bases, and 6 bases stayed unmatched. The CDR3 is 16 residues long. Germline V lookup: CDR1 LGHDT, CDR2 YNNKEL (reference sequence). The CDR3 DNA is TGTGCCAGCAGCCAAGATCAGACAGGGGGCCGGGAAAAACTGTTTTTT. It specifies CASSQDQTGGREKLFF.

V is TRBV10-3 and J is TRBJ1-4; 8 nucleotides line up with TRBD1. V lost 10 bases to trimming and J lost 4 bases; unmatched junction nucleotides: 5. Germline V lookup: CDR1 ENHRY, CDR2 SYGVKD. The CDR3 covers 13 residues. CDR3 region: CATQGANNEKLFF. CDR3 in DNA: TGTGCCACCCAGGGGGCTAATAATGAAAAACTGTTTTTT.